This TCR beta chain was profiled in a study of long-term antiretroviral therapy in people with HIV. The overall study: Samples from the earliest time points predate the 2015 immediate-ART recommendation by about a decade. The study, taken as a whole, reports: Gathering of blood took place between about 2003 and 2017, possibly under older ART regimens.

Per donor, a minimum of one pre-ART and a minimum of two post-ART PBMC samples were available. People in the study who had HIV all got their treatment in the United States. The table lists this clone with a count of one. Its antigen is currently unknown. Sequencing relied on immunoSEQ assay v3.0, run at survey level. Only in-frame clones appear in the TCRdb table, and some are missing; sequencing was by immunoSEQ multiplex PCR. The sample has roughly 30,000 clones; over 80% are singletons. Looked up from germline, CDR1 is MNHEY and CDR2 is SMNVEV (reference sequence). The CDR3 has 17 residues. V lost 3 bases, J lost 2 bases, and 19 bases lay in between.

The receptor comes from a man aged 45-60 years with HIV. The chain carries TRBV27 and TRBJ1-2; D gene unclear. Sequencing used unsorted PBMCs, obtained 3.2 years before starting antiretroviral therapy. CDR3 sequence (DNA): TGTGCCAGCAGTTTCTCTGTCGGCAGGCGGGTAAACTATGGCTACACCTTC. This gives the protein CASSFSVGRRVNYGYTF.